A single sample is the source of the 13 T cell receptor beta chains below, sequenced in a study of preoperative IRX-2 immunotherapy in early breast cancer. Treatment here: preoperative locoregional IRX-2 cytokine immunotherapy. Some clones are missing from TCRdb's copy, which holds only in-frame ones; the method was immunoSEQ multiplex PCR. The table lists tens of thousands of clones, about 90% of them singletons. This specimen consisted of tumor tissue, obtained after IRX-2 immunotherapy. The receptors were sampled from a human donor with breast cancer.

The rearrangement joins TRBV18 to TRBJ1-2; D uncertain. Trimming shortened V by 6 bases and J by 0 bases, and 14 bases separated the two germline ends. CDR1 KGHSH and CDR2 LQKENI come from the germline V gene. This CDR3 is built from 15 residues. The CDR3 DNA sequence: TGTGCCAGCTCGCCGGACCGACTAGCTAACTATGGCTACACCTTC. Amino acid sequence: CASSPDRLANYGYTF.

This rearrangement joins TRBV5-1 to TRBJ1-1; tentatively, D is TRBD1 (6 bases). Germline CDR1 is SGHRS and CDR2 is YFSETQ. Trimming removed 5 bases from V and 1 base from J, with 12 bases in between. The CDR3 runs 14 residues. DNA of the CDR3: TGCGCCAGCAGTAAACAGGGAACGAACACTGAAGCTTTCTTT. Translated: CASSKQGTNTEAFF.

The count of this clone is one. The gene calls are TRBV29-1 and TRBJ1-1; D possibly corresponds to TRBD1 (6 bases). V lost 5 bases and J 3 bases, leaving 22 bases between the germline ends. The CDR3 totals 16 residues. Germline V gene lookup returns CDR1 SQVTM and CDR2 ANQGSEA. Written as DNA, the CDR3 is TGCAGCGTTCTAAAGGGGCGGGGGCGCGGTTACACTGAAGCTTTCTTT. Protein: CSVLKGRGRGYTEAFF.

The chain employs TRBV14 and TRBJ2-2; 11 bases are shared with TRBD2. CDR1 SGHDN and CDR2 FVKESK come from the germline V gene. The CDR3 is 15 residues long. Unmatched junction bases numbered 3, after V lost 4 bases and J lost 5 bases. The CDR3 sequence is CASSRRLAGTGELFF. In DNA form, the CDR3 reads TGTGCCAGCAGCCGTCGACTAGCGGGGACCGGGGAGCTGTTTTTT.

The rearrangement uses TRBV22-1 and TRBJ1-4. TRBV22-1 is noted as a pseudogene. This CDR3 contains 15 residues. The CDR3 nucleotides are TGTGCCAGCAGTTCTGGGAAAGCAACTAATGAAAAACTGTTTTTT. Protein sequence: CASSSGKATNEKLFF.

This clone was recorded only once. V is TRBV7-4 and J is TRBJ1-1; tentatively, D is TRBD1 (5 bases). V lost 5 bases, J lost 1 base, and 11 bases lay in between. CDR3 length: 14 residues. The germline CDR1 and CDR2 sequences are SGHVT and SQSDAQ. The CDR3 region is CASSRDGENTEAFF. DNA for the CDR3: TGTGCCAGCAGCCGGGACGGAGAGAACACTGAAGCTTTCTTT.

The CDR3 is CAISKDRVYEQYV. CDR3 DNA sequence: TGTGCCATCAGTAAGGACAGGGTGTACGAGCAGTACGTC. The chain has TRBV6-8 and TRBJ2-7; TRBD1 agrees at 8 bases. Germline V gives CDR1 MNHGY, CDR2 SAAAGT. The CDR3 is made up of 13 amino acids.

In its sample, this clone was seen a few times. CDR3 sequence: CASSGDRGGDTEAFF. The CDR3 DNA sequence: TGTGCCAGCAGCGGGGACAGGGGAGGGGACACTGAAGCTTTCTTT. The chain links TRBV11-3 to TRBJ1-1; the match to TRBD1 covers 10 bases. The germline V gene has CDR1 SGHNT and CDR2 YENEEA. The CDR3 runs 15 residues. Germline trimming cut 5 bases from V and 3 bases from J; bases unmatched to any gene: 6.

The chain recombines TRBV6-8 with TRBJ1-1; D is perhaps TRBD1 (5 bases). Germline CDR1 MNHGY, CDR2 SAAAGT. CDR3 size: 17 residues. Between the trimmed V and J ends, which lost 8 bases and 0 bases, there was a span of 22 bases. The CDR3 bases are TGTGCCAGCGACCCCTCAGTGGGACCGGGGATGAACACTGAAGCTTTCTTT. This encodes CASDPSVGPGMNTEAFF.

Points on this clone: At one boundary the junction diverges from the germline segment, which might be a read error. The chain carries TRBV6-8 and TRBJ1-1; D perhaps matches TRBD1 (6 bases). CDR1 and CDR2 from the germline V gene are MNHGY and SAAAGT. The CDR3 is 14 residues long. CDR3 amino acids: CASSDSSGATEAFF. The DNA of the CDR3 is TGTGCCAGCAGTGACTCTTCAGGGGCAACTGAAGCTTTCTTT.

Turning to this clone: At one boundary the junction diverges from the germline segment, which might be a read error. The CDR3 is CAISGGVTDTQYF. The CDR3 DNA sequence: TGTGCCATCAGTGGCGGGGTGACAGATACGCAGTATTTT. J is TRBJ2-3 and V is TRBV6-8, with D possibly matching TRBD2 (6 bases). This CDR3 contains 13 residues. Germline assignment: CDR1 MNHGY and CDR2 SAAAGT.

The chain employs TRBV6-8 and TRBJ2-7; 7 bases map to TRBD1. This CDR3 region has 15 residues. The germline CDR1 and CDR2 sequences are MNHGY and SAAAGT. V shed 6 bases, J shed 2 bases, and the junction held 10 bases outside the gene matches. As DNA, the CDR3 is TGTGCCAGCAGACACACCGGAACAGGGGCCTACGAGCAGTACGTC. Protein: CASRHTGTGAYEQYV.

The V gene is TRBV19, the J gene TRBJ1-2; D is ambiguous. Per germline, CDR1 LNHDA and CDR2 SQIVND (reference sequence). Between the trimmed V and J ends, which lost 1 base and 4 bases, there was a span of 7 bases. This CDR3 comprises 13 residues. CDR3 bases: TGTGCCAGTAGTATAGGGAGGGTCTATGGCTACACCTTC. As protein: CASSIGRVYGYTF. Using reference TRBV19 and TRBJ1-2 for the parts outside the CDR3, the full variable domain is DGGITQSPKYLFRKEGQNVTLSCEQNLNHDAMYWYRQDPGQGLRLIYYSQIVNDFQKGDIAEGYSVSREKKESFPLTVTSAQKNPTAFYLCASSIGRVYGYTFGSGTRLTVV.